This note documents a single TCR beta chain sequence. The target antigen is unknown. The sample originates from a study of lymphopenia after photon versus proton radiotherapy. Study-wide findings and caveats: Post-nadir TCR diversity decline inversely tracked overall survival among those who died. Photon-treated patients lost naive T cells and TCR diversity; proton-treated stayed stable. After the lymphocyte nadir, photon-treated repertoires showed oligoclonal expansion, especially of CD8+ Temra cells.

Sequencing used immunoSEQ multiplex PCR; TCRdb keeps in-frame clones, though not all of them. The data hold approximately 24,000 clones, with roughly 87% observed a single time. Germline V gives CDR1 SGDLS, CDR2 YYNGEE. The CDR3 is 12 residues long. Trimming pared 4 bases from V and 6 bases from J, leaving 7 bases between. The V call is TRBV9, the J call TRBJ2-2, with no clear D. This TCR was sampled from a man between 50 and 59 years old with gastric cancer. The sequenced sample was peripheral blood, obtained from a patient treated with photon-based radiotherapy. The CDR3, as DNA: TGTGCCAGCAGCAGTGCTTCCGGGGAGCTGTTTTTT. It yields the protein CASSSASGELFF.